This T cell receptor (beta chain) was profiled in a study of blood T cell repertoires in COVID-19. Study details: COVID-19 samples from acute and convalescent phases originated in the United States, Italy and Spain.

Generated by immunoSEQ multiplex PCR, the TCRdb table keeps only in-frame clones and is missing some. There are approximately 92,000 clones in the sample; around 80% occur only once, and 4.1% lies in the top ten. The CDR3 has 14 residues. With V trimmed by 5 bases and J by 5 bases, 3 bases remained unmatched. The germline V gene encodes CDR1 MNHEY and CDR2 SMNVEV (reference sequence). The clonotype was recovered from a man in his sixties with acute or convalescent COVID-19. The V gene is TRBV27, the J gene TRBJ2-1; the match to TRBD2 covers 10 bases. Sequenced sample: peripheral blood. The CDR3 spells CASSRSGRNNEQFF. Written as DNA, the CDR3 is TGTGCCAGCAGTCGTAGCGGGAGGAACAATGAGCAGTTCTTC.